The 26 T cell receptor beta chains in this list originate from one sample, sequenced in a study of blood T cell repertoires in COVID-19. The method was immunoSEQ multiplex PCR; TCRdb's version includes in-frame clones alone and lacks a portion of them. The table shows a few hundred thousand clones, with 83% occurring only once. The sequenced sample consisted of PBMCs or T cells enriched from blood (not recorded which). Receptors were obtained from a woman between 50 and 59 years old who had recovered from COVID-19.

The chain uses TRBV5-1 and TRBJ2-5; 11 bases match TRBD2. Germline V gives CDR1 SGHRS, CDR2 YFSETQ. The ends lost 4 bases at V and 2 bases at J; junction bases unmatched: 4. The CDR3 loop spans 15 amino acids. The CDR3 region has the DNA TGCGCCAGCAGCCCACTAGCGGGGGATCAAGAGACCCAGTACTTC. Encoded protein: CASSPLAGDQETQYF.

The chain couples TRBV6-2 or TRBV6-3 to TRBJ2-7; TRBD1 aligns across 7 bases. V gave up 6 bases and J gave up 5 bases; unmatched junction bases: 16. The length of the CDR3 is 16 residues. Germline lookup yields CDR1 MNHEY and CDR2 SVGEGT. CDR3 sequence reads: CASSFRQGQIVDEQYF. DNA of the CDR3: TGTGCCAGCAGCTTCAGACAGGGCCAGATAGTTGACGAGCAGTACTTC.

The chain combines TRBV2 with TRBJ1-1; maybe TRBD1 (6 bases). V dropped 7 bases and J dropped 1 base, with 16 bases sitting between them. Germline V gives CDR1 SNHLY, CDR2 FYNNEI. The length of the CDR3 is 15 residues. CDR3: CASILDGTPNTEAFF. As DNA, the CDR3 is TGTGCCAGCATCCTGGACGGGACACCGAACACTGAAGCTTTCTTT.

This clone came up once. The chain has TRBV5-1 and TRBJ2-2, with D perhaps matching TRBD1 (6 bases). This CDR3 region has 16 residues. The V gene lost 3 bases and the J gene lost 1 base, with 13 bases spanning the gap. Germline V gene lookup returns CDR1 SGHRS and CDR2 YFSETQ. CDR3 coding DNA: TGCGCCAGCAGCTCAAACTTGGACAGGAACACCGGGGAGCTGTTTTTT. Translated, it gives CASSSNLDRNTGELFF. The full variable domain, rest sourced from reference TRBV5-1 and TRBJ2-2, is KAGVTQTPRYLIKTRGQQVTLSCSPISGHRSVSWYQQTPGQGLQFLFEYFSETQRNKGNFPGRFSGRQFSNSRSEMNVSTLELGDSALYLCASSSNLDRNTGELFFGEGSRLTVL.

V is TRBV4-2 and J is TRBJ1-1; unclear D gene. Germline V CDR1 and CDR2: LGHNA, YNFKEQ. The CDR3 has 15 residues. Trimming took off 5 bases at V and 0 bases at J, with 13 bases between the two ends. The CDR3 sequence is CASSSPGRMNTEAFF. The DNA for the CDR3 is TGTGCCAGCAGCTCCCCCGGGAGGATGAACACTGAAGCTTTCTTT.

The V call is TRBV7-9, the J call TRBJ1-2; D not certain. Trimming pared 3 bases from V and 6 bases from J, leaving 17 bases between. This CDR3 comprises 15 residues. The germline gives CDR1 SEHNR, CDR2 FQNEAQ (reference sequence). The CDR3 DNA reads as TGTGCCAGCAGCTTCTCGGGAGGCTTTCGGGATGGCTACACCTTC. Its translation: CASSFSGGFRDGYTF. Together with reference TRBV7-9 and TRBJ1-2, the CDR3 gives the full variable domain: DTGVSQNPRHKITKRGQNVTFRCDPISEHNRLYWYRQTLGQGPEFLTYFQNEAQLEKSRLLSDRFSAERPKGSFSTLEIQRTEQGDSAMYLCASSFSGGFRDGYTFGSGTRLTVV.

This clone was detected once. The chain is built from TRBV7-2 and TRBJ1-5; weak D call: TRBD1 (6 bases). In germline, CDR1 is SGHTA, CDR2 FQGNSA. Trimming shortened V by 2 bases and J by 1 base, and 6 bases separated the two germline ends. The CDR3 has 14 amino acids. Here the CDR3 DNA reads TGTGCCAGCAGCTTACAGGGGAGCAATCAGCCCCAGCATTTT. Protein product: CASSLQGSNQPQHF.

The V and J genes are TRBV7-9 and TRBJ1-5; TRBD1 agrees at 8 bases. Trimming cost V 5 bases and J 6 bases; bases outside gene matches: 9. This CDR3 spans 15 amino acids. Germline V gene lookup returns CDR1 SEHNR and CDR2 FQNEAQ (reference sequence). CDR3 DNA: TGTGCCAGCAGCCCAATGACAGGGGCCAGTCAGCCCCAGCATTTT. It is translated as CASSPMTGASQPQHF.

This chain uses TRBV11-1 with TRBJ2-5; D possibly corresponds to TRBD1 (6 bases). Between the trimmed V and J ends, which lost 5 bases and 2 bases, there was a span of 15 bases. This CDR3 region has 15 residues. Germline V gene lookup returns CDR1 SGHAT and CDR2 FQDESV (reference sequence). The CDR3 coding sequence is TGTGCCAGCAGCGTCCACCTAGGACAGCAAGAGACCCAGTACTTC. It encodes CASSVHLGQQETQYF.

This clone was counted only a few times. DNA of the CDR3: TGTGCCAGCAGCTTAAAAACAGGGTCAGTCTATGGCTACACCTTC. It codes for CASSLKTGSVYGYTF. The chain combines TRBV7-2 with TRBJ1-2, with D perhaps TRBD1 (6 bases). Between the trimmed V and J ends, which lost 2 bases and 4 bases, there was a span of 14 bases. The V gene's germline CDR1 is SGHTA and CDR2 FQGNSA. The CDR3 has 15 residues. The variable domain in full, completed from reference TRBV7-2 and TRBJ1-2, reads GAGVSQSPSNKVTEKGKDVELRCDPISGHTALYWYRQSLGQGLEFLIYFQGNSAPDKSGLPSDRFSAERTGGSVSTLTIQRTQQEDSAVYLCASSLKTGSVYGYTFGSGTRLTVV.

V usage is TRBV7-6 and J usage is TRBJ1-3; 8 positions agree with TRBD1. V shed 1 base and J 0 bases; nucleotides not matched to a gene: 8. CDR1 is SGHVS and CDR2 is FNYEAQ in the germline V gene. This CDR3 contains 18 residues. The CDR3 region is CASSLVSRQGYSGNTIYF. Here the CDR3 DNA reads TGTGCCAGCAGCTTAGTCTCCAGACAGGGGTACTCTGGAAACACCATATATTTT.

V usage is TRBV6-4 and J usage is TRBJ1-1; 10 bases line up with TRBD1. The ends lost 6 bases at V and 4 bases at J; junction bases unmatched: 8. The V gene's germline CDR1 is MRHNA and CDR2 SNTAGT. This CDR3 has 15 amino acids. CDR3 in amino acids: CASRGQGRSGTEAFF. The CDR3 DNA sequence: TGTGCCAGCAGGGGACAGGGGAGGTCGGGCACTGAAGCTTTCTTT.

CDR3 protein: CASTRNGAQVRGYTF. The CDR3, as DNA: TGTGCCAGCACCCGGAATGGGGCCCAAGTCCGTGGCTACACCTTC. This chain uses TRBV28 with TRBJ1-2; the D gene is possibly TRBD1 (5 bases). This CDR3 is built from 15 residues. Germline values: CDR1 MDHEN, CDR2 SYDVKM. Trimming stripped 7 bases from V and 7 bases from J, with 22 bases between.

This sequence joins TRBV20-1 and TRBJ1-1, with TRBD1 matching over 7 bases. The V gene's germline CDR1 is DFQATT and CDR2 SNEGSKA (reference sequence). The CDR3 runs to 11 residues. This CDR3 is CRTGLNTEAFF. Written as DNA, the CDR3 is TGCAGGACAGGGTTAAACACTGAAGCTTTCTTT.

This chain joins TRBV3-1 (or the pseudogene TRBV3-2) and TRBJ2-4, with TRBD1 as a possible D gene (5 bases). There are 13 residues in the CDR3. Trimming took off 2 bases at V and 8 bases at J, with 10 bases between the two ends. Looked up from germline, CDR1 is LGHDT and CDR2 is YNNKEL (reference sequence). The CDR3, as DNA: TGTGCCAGCAGCCAAAGGGGTTATTACATTCAGTACTTC. Translated: CASSQRGYYIQYF.

This CDR3 reads CAWNRATNEKLFF. CDR3 nucleotide sequence: TGTGCCTGGAACAGGGCCACTAATGAAAAACTGTTTTTT. The chain has TRBV30 and TRBJ1-4; the D gene is possibly TRBD1 (6 bases). The CDR3 is made up of 13 amino acids. CDR1 and CDR2 from the germline V gene are GTSNPN and SVGIG (reference sequence). Between the trimmed V and J ends, which lost 4 bases and 2 bases, there was a span of 8 bases.

V gene TRBV27 combines with J gene TRBJ1-2, with D possibly being TRBD1 (6 bases). Germline V gene data show CDR1 as MNHEY and CDR2 as SMNVEV (reference sequence). Trimming removed 5 bases from V and 4 bases from J, with 11 bases in between. CDR3 length: 13 residues. The CDR3 loop reads CASSPVGAYGYTF. In nucleotides, the CDR3 is TGTGCCAGCAGTCCGGTGGGGGCCTATGGCTACACCTTC.

This rearrangement joins TRBV9 to TRBJ2-3, with 11 bases aligning to TRBD2. Germline CDR1 reads SGDLS; CDR2 reads YYNGEE. The junction had 4 bases not matched to a gene; V was cut back by 3 bases and J by 1 base. This CDR3 spans 16 amino acids. CDR3 DNA sequence: TGTGCCAGCAGCGCTCTAGCGGGAGGTGGCACAGATACGCAGTATTTT. Translation: CASSALAGGGTDTQYF.

The chain is built from TRBV7-8 and TRBJ1-1; no firm D call. Germline V gene sequence: CDR1 SGHVS, CDR2 FQNEAQ. The length of the CDR3 is 14 residues. Trimming took 3 bases from V and 1 from J, leaving 9 bases between them. In nucleotides, the CDR3 is TGTGCCAGCAGCTTCCGGGAAACGAACACTGAAGCTTTCTTT. Translation gives CASSFRETNTEAFF.

This clone was seen a few times. The chain uses TRBV11-1 and TRBJ2-5, with D possibly being TRBD2 (6 bases). CDR1 and CDR2 (germline): SGHAT, FQDESV (reference sequence). The V gene lost 3 bases and the J gene lost 5 bases, with 13 bases spanning the gap. The CDR3 contains 14 residues. The CDR3 loop reads CASSLEGSGETQYF. CDR3 DNA: TGTGCCAGCAGCTTGGAGGGTTCAGGCGAGACCCAGTACTTC. Full variable domain (remainder filled in from reference TRBV11-1 and TRBJ2-5): EAEVAQSPRYKITEKSQAVAFWCDPISGHATLYWYRQILGQGPELLVQFQDESVVDDSQLPKDRFSAERLKGVDSTLKIQPAELGDSAMYLCASSLEGSGETQYFGPGTRLLVL.

The chain is built from TRBV19 and TRBJ2-3; no clear D. Per germline, CDR1 LNHDA and CDR2 SQIVND (reference sequence). The CDR3 has 14 residues. V lost 6 bases, J lost 6 bases, and 16 bases lay in between. CDR3 protein: CASSLGLGIDTQYF. DNA for the CDR3: TGTGCCAGTAGCCTGGGTCTAGGCATCGATACGCAGTATTTT.

The chain has TRBV30 and TRBJ1-5; D possibly corresponds to TRBD1 (5 bases). CDR3 length: 14 amino acids. V dropped 0 bases and J dropped 7 bases, with 13 bases sitting between them. Germline CDR1 and CDR2: GTSNPN and SVGIG (reference sequence). In DNA, the CDR3 is TGTGCCTGGAGTGTAAGGGGCCACGGGCAGCCCCAGCATTTT. Translating it yields CAWSVRGHGQPQHF.

This chain joins TRBV6-5 and TRBJ2-7; 7 bases are shared with TRBD2. Germline values: CDR1 MNHEY, CDR2 SVGAGI. Unmatched junction bases numbered 3, after V lost 6 bases and J lost 4 bases. This CDR3 has 12 residues. The CDR3 bases are TGTGCCAGCAGAAACGGGGGGTACGAGCAGTACTTC. Translation gives CASRNGGYEQYF.

The chain uses TRBV5-4 and TRBJ1-2; the D gene is possibly TRBD1 (6 bases). This CDR3 has 14 residues. Trimming pared 4 bases from V and 5 bases from J, leaving 15 bases between. Germline CDR1 reads SGHNT; CDR2 reads YYREEE (reference sequence). CDR3 sequence reads: CASSRGGFGYGYTF. The CDR3 region has the DNA TGTGCCAGCAGCCGCGGGGGCTTTGGGTATGGCTACACCTTC.

The rearrangement uses TRBV6-5 and TRBJ2-5; possible D gene TRBD1, 5 bases. V shed 8 bases and J shed 0 bases, with 10 bases lying between them. Germline-derived CDR1 and CDR2 are MNHEY and SVGAGI. The CDR3 is 13 residues long. The CDR3 DNA reads as TGTGCCAGCCGGGCAGGGTACCAAGAGACCCAGTACTTC. Encoded protein: CASRAGYQETQYF.

This chain uses TRBV28 with TRBJ1-2; 8 bases are a match to TRBD1. Germline CDR1 MDHEN, CDR2 SYDVKM. V shed 3 bases and J 1 base; nucleotides not matched to a gene: 7. The CDR3 sequence is 16 residues long. The CDR3: CASSFGTGGHNYGYTF. CDR3 bases: TGTGCCAGCAGTTTCGGGACAGGCGGCCATAACTATGGCTACACCTTC.